The rows below give T cell receptor beta chains drawn from one sample of a study of OX40 agonist ivuxolimab in advanced cancers. Some clones are missing from TCRdb's copy, which holds only in-frame ones; the method was immunoSEQ multiplex PCR. This table has 90,000 to 150,000 clones, roughly nine tenths appearing once. The input for sequencing was CD4+ or CD8+ T cells sorted from blood, taken in a trial of the OX40 agonist ivuxolimab. The origin of the receptors is an adult with an advanced solid tumor such as melanoma, head and neck, liver or kidney cancer. CDR3s include the opening cysteine and the closing phenylalanine or tryptophan. D genes are given only for firm matches. Where a row states a size, it is once, few, many or the class of an expanded clone; other rows omit it.

few	TRBJ1-5	TRBD1	TRBV19	CASKVTGNQPQHF	TGTGCCAGTAAAGTGACAGGGAATCAGCCCCAGCATTTT
.	TRBJ2-2	TRBD2	TRBV19	CAGSGGTNTGELFF	TGTGCCGGGTCGGGGGGAACGAACACCGGGGAGCTGTTTTTT
.	TRBJ1-6	TRBD1	TRBV15	CATSRGQASGPLHF	TGTGCCACCAGCCGCGGACAGGCCTCAGGGCCCCTCCACTTT
.	TRBJ1-1	.	TRBV28	CASTRVWGLNTEAFF	TGTGCCAGCACCCGAGTTTGGGGGCTTAACACTGAAGCTTTCTTT
.	TRBJ2-6	.	TRBV7-2	CASSPEGTLFGANVLTF	TGTGCCAGCAGCCCAGAAGGTACTCTCTTCGGGGCCAACGTCCTGACTTTC
.	TRBJ2-3	.	TRBV6-1	CASSEMEGVDTQYF	TGTGCCAGCAGTGAAATGGAGGGAGTAGATACGCAGTATTTT
few	TRBJ2-5	.	TRBV5-5	CASSPQGQTQYF	TGTGCCAGCAGTCCTCAGGGACAGACCCAGTACTTC
once	TRBJ2-3	.	TRBV5-4	CASSWDLGDSTDTQYF	TGTGCCAGCAGCTGGGACTTGGGGGACAGCACAGATACGCAGTATTTT
.	TRBJ1-6	.	TRBV5-6	CASSSVGTGLSPLHF	TGTGCCAGCAGCTCCGTAGGTACAGGGTTATCACCCCTCCACTTT
once	TRBJ2-3	TRBD1	TRBV4-3	CASSHDSGQSGTDTQYF	TGCGCCAGCAGCCATGATTCGGGACAGTCGGGGACAGATACGCAGTATTTT
.	TRBJ1-1	.	TRBV18	CASSPPGQQNTEAFF	TGTGCCAGCTCACCACCGGGTCAGCAGAACACTGAAGCTTTCTTT
.	TRBJ2-5	.	TRBV18	CASSPGLAQETQYF	TGTGCCAGCTCACCTGGGCTGGCCCAAGAGACCCAGTACTTC
.	TRBJ2-7	.	TRBV28	CASSYGTYEQYF	TGTGCCAGCAGCTACGGGACCTACGAGCAGTACTTC
.	TRBJ2-2	.	TRBV2	CASNGQGTTGELFF	TGTGCCAGCAACGGGCAGGGGACCACCGGGGAGCTGTTTTTT
.	TRBJ1-2	.	TRBV7-2	CASSLMSLGYTF	TGTGCCAGCAGCTTAATGAGCCTTGGCTACACCTTC
.	TRBJ2-3	.	TRBV4-3	CASSEQASTDTQYF	TGCGCCAGCAGCGAACAGGCTAGCACAGATACGCAGTATTTT
.	TRBJ1-4	TRBD1	TRBV19	CASSSGQGARTNEKLFF	TGTGCCAGTAGCTCGGGACAGGGGGCGCGGACTAATGAAAAACTGTTTTTT
.	TRBJ2-1	TRBD1	TRBV6-5	CASSFRDRGYNEQFF	TGTGCCAGCAGTTTCCGGGACAGGGGCTACAATGAGCAGTTCTTC
.	TRBJ2-7	.	TRBV27	CASSLSGTTKSKYF	TGTGCCAGCAGTTTATCCGGGACAACAAAATCGAAGTACTTC
.	TRBJ1-1	.	TRBV2	CASSVTGNTAEAFF	TGTGCCAGCAGTGTAACAGGTAATACGGCTGAAGCTTTCTTT
.	TRBJ2-7	TRBD2	TRBV7-2	CASSSGGAGNEQYF	TGTGCCAGCAGCTCCGGGGGGGCAGGAAACGAGCAGTACTTC
.	TRBJ2-1	.	TRBV11-2	CASSPPLGFFNEQFF	TGTGCCAGCAGCCCCCCCCTCGGCTTTTTCAATGAGCAGTTCTTC
.	TRBJ1-3	.	TRBV10-2	CATSESRGNTIYF	TGCGCCACCAGCGAGAGTAGAGGAAACACCATATATTTT
.	TRBJ1-6	.	TRBV4-3	CASSQERTRTVNSPLHF	TGCGCCAGCAGCCAAGAACGAACACGGACGGTAAATTCACCCCTCCACTTT
.	TRBJ2-7	TRBD1	TRBV28	CASSGDRTYEQYF	TGTGCCAGCAGCGGGGACAGAACTTACGAGCAGTACTTC
.	TRBJ1-2	TRBD1	TRBV19	CASRDRETDYGYTF	TGTGCCAGTAGGGACAGGGAGACTGACTATGGCTACACCTTC
.	TRBJ1-1	.	TRBV5-6	CASSLGTPMNTEAFF	TGTGCCAGCAGCTTAGGGACTCCTATGAACACTGAAGCTTTCTTT
.	TRBJ2-4	TRBD1	TRBV2	CASTGTGVGNIQYF	TGTGCCAGCACCGGGACAGGGGTTGGAAACATTCAGTACTTC
.	TRBJ2-5	.	TRBV28	CASSPQAPLETQYF	TGTGCCAGCAGTCCCCAGGCCCCGTTGGAGACCCAGTACTTC
.	TRBJ1-2	.	TRBV4-1	CASSQDRVPYGYTF	TGCGCCAGCAGCCAAGACAGGGTCCCCTATGGCTACACCTTC
.	TRBJ2-5	.	TRBV6-1	CASSNPLWGRETQYF	TGTGCCAGCAGCAACCCGTTGTGGGGTCGGGAGACCCAGTACTTC
.	TRBJ2-2	TRBD1	TRBV19	CASSGIRTGNTGELFF	TGTGCCAGTAGTGGTATTAGGACAGGAAACACCGGGGAGCTGTTTTTT